The clone carrying this T cell receptor (beta chain) was observed many times. The sample is drawn from a study of CD8+CD57+ T cells in acquired aplastic anemia. The CDR3 totals 16 residues. Looked up from germline, CDR1 is SGHVS and CDR2 is FNYEAQ. V lost 1 base and J lost 2; bases outside the gene matches: 7. Patients chosen for sequencing had shown CD8+CD57+ cell expansion by flow cytometry. Profiling that covered TCR beta VDJ and CDR3 relied on genomic DNA as its template. One entry per CDR3 protein results from TCRdb running MiXCR on the reads. The table records about 160,000 distinct CDR3 sequences, about 50% of them present only once.

The rearrangement joins TRBV7-6 to TRBJ2-7; 8 nucleotides align to TRBD2. The sequenced material came from sorted CD4+, CD8+, or CD8+CD57+ T cells (not recorded which) from PBMCs. The sequence derives from a human donor with aplastic anemia. This CDR3 reads CASSLDAGGHAYEQYF. The CDR3 DNA reads TGTGCCAGCAGCTTAGACGCGGGAGGCCACGCCTACGAGCAGTACTTC.